The 21 T cell receptor beta chains below come from one sample, sequenced in a study of blood T cell repertoires in COVID-19. Sequencing was performed with immunoSEQ multiplex PCR; in TCRdb, only in-frame clones are kept and a portion is missing. The data contain 200,000 to 250,000 clones, 85% to 90% of them singletons. Material for sequencing was PBMCs or T cells enriched from blood (not recorded which). Receptors originate from a woman aged 45 to 65 in a cohort exposed to, infected with or recovered from COVID-19 (not recorded which).

The chain has TRBV9 and TRBJ1-6; D unclear. Germline V gene data show CDR1 as SGDLS and CDR2 as YYNGEE. The V end was cut by 0 bases, the J end by 0 bases, with 7 bases between. The CDR3 covers 16 residues. Written as DNA, the CDR3 is TGTGCCAGCAGCGTAGGTGGGAGCTCCTATAATTCACCCCTCCACTTT. Residues: CASSVGGSSYNSPLHF.

This clone was found once. The V gene is TRBV5-5, the J gene TRBJ1-2; 7 nucleotides agree with TRBD1. V lost 2 bases, J lost 8 bases, and 9 bases stayed unmatched. Germline lookup yields CDR1 SGHKS and CDR2 YYEKEE (reference sequence). The CDR3 is 14 residues long. As DNA, the CDR3 is TGTGCCAGCAGCTTAGAAGGGGGCGCTCTAGGCTACACCTTC. This translates into CASSLEGGALGYTF.

The count of this clone is one. The chain joins TRBV6-5 to TRBJ1-2; TRBD1 is a possible D gene (5 bases). The CDR3 contains 13 residues. Germline lookup yields CDR1 MNHEY and CDR2 SVGAGI. V was trimmed by 6 bases and J by 2 bases, leaving 10 bases between them. The CDR3 region is CASSWTPNYGYTF. CDR3 coding DNA: TGTGCCAGCAGCTGGACACCGAACTATGGCTACACCTTC.

The CDR3 sequence is CASSSGQGDTGELFF. The DNA for the CDR3 is TGTGCCAGCAGCTCCGGTCAGGGCGACACCGGGGAGCTGTTTTTT. J is TRBJ2-2 and V is TRBV7-9; D may be TRBD1 (5 bases). CDR3 length: 15 residues. Germline V gene data show CDR1 as SEHNR and CDR2 as FQNEAQ (reference sequence). V was cut by 4 bases and J by 3 bases, with 12 bases left in between. The complete variable domain, with remaining parts taken from reference TRBV7-9 and TRBJ2-2, reads DTGVSQNPRHKITKRGQNVTFRCDPISEHNRLYWYRQTLGQGPEFLTYFQNEAQLEKSRLLSDRFSAERPKGSFSTLEIQRTEQGDSAMYLCASSSGQGDTGELFFGEGSRLTVL.

A single count supports this clone. The chain combines TRBV6-2 or TRBV6-3 with TRBJ1-2; the D is unclear. Deletions cut 2 bases from V and 4 bases from J, with 14 bases between. CDR3 length equals 15 residues. The germline gives CDR1 MNHEY, CDR2 SVGEGT. The CDR3 loop is CASSYRHSDGYGYTF. For the CDR3, the DNA is TGTGCCAGCAGTTACCGACACAGTGATGGCTATGGCTACACCTTC.

V and J are TRBV4-1 and TRBJ2-1; 7 bases agree with TRBD2. CDR1 is MGHRA and CDR2 is YSYEKL in the germline V gene. V was clipped by 1 base and J by 2 bases; unmatched bases: 2. This CDR3 spans 15 amino acids. The CDR3 DNA sequence: TGCGCCAGCAGCCAAGTGGGGGGGGCCTACAATGAGCAGTTCTTC. It encodes CASSQVGGAYNEQFF.

The rearrangement links TRBV27 to TRBJ1-6; TRBD1 matches 7 bases. Germline CDR1 and CDR2: MNHEY and SMNVEV (reference sequence). The CDR3 loop spans 14 amino acids. The V segment lost 6 bases and the J segment 7 bases; nucleotides outside the gene matches: 6. The CDR3 DNA is TGTGCCAGCAGGGCGTGGGACAGAAATTCACCCCTCCACTTT. Its protein product is CASRAWDRNSPLHF.

The CDR3 spells CASSIGPGQGGRTEAFF. The CDR3 DNA reads as TGTGCCAGTAGTATCGGGCCGGGACAGGGTGGAAGAACTGAAGCTTTCTTT. V gene TRBV19 combines with J gene TRBJ1-1, with TRBD1 identical over 9 bases. The CDR3 has 17 residues. CDR1 LNHDA and CDR2 SQIVND come from the germline V gene (reference sequence). V dropped 3 bases and J dropped 5; count of bases not matched to a gene: 13. Full variable domain (rest looked up from reference TRBV19 and TRBJ1-1): DGGITQSPKYLFRKEGQNVTLSCEQNLNHDAMYWYRQDPGQGLRLIYYSQIVNDFQKGDIAEGYSVSREKKESFPLTVTSAQKNPTAFYLCASSIGPGQGGRTEAFFGQGTRLTVV.

The rearrangement links TRBV27 to TRBJ1-1; possible D gene TRBD1, 6 bases. This CDR3 has 14 amino acids. V dropped 3 bases and J dropped 5 bases, with 13 bases sitting between them. Germline values: CDR1 MNHEY, CDR2 SMNVEV (reference sequence). CDR3 DNA sequence: TGTGCCAGCAGTTTGTTACAGGGAAGAACTGAAGCTTTCTTT. It yields the protein CASSLLQGRTEAFF.

The chain has TRBV7-2 and TRBJ1-2; the D gene is possibly TRBD1 (5 bases). Germline values: CDR1 SGHTA, CDR2 FQGNSA. The CDR3 is 15 amino acids. V gave up 4 bases and J gave up 5 bases, with 17 bases separating them. The CDR3 protein is CASSSLGGAKYGYTF. The CDR3 bases are TGTGCCAGCAGCTCCTTGGGCGGGGCGAAGTATGGCTACACCTTC.

This chain joins TRBV2 and TRBJ2-7; 8 bases agree with TRBD2. Looked up from germline, CDR1 is SNHLY and CDR2 is FYNNEI. The length of the CDR3 is 15 residues. V lost 7 bases and J lost 0; bases outside the gene matches: 8. The CDR3 nucleotides are TGTGCCAGCAAACAGAGCGGGGGCCGCTCCTACGAGCAGTACTTC. This encodes CASKQSGGRSYEQYF.

The rearrangement uses TRBV15 and TRBJ2-7, with TRBD2 matching 8 bases. The CDR3 consists of 14 residues. With 0 bases clipped from V and 4 bases from J, the junction kept 2 bases outside the gene matches. Germline CDR1 reads LNHNV; CDR2 reads YYDKDF (reference sequence). CDR3 coding DNA: TGTGCCACCAGCAGAGAGGGACTAGTGTACGAGCAGTACTTC. Residues: CATSREGLVYEQYF.

V is TRBV4-2 and J is TRBJ1-1; no clear D. The CDR3 is made up of 13 amino acids. CDR1 is LGHNA and CDR2 is YNFKEQ in the germline V gene. Trimming took off 0 bases at V and 6 bases at J, with 8 bases between the two ends. In DNA, the CDR3 is TGTGCCAGCAGCCAAGATCGGGTCGCTGAAGCTTTCTTT. Translation: CASSQDRVAEAFF.

The gene calls are TRBV2 and TRBJ1-1; 7 positions agree with TRBD1. Germline V gene data show CDR1 as SNHLY and CDR2 as FYNNEI. Trimming cost V 5 bases and J 5 bases; bases outside gene matches: 8. The CDR3 has 14 amino acids. This CDR3 is CASSRSTGRTEAFF. CDR3 bases: TGTGCCAGCAGTAGATCGACAGGGCGGACTGAAGCTTTCTTT.

The chain recombines TRBV12-3 or TRBV12-4 with TRBJ2-2, with no clear D. V was cut by 5 bases and J by 1 base, with 5 bases left in between. The CDR3 spans 13 residues. CDR3 DNA: TGTGCCAGCAGTGGCGGGAACACCGGGGAGCTGTTTTTT. Protein sequence: CASSGGNTGELFF.

The chain has TRBV28 and TRBJ1-2; D possibly corresponds to TRBD1 (5 bases). Looked up from germline, CDR1 is MDHEN and CDR2 is SYDVKM. Trimming removed 7 bases from V and 0 bases from J, with 21 bases in between. The CDR3 spans 17 residues. CDR3 protein: CASNPPVYRSPNYGYTF. CDR3 sequence (DNA): TGTGCCAGCAACCCACCAGTATACAGGTCGCCTAACTATGGCTACACCTTC.

This clone has just a few counts. The rearrangement links TRBV7-2 to TRBJ1-4; maybe TRBD1 (5 bases). This CDR3 contains 15 residues. Trimming cost V 5 bases and J 0 bases, with 10 bases left between them. Germline V lookup: CDR1 SGHTA, CDR2 FQGNSA. CDR3 DNA sequence: TGTGCCAGCAGCCGTGGGACTGCAACTAATGAAAAACTGTTTTTT. Translation gives CASSRGTATNEKLFF.

This clone was seen just once. The gene calls are TRBV11-1 and TRBJ2-7, with a weak D call TRBD1 (6 bases). Trimming took 5 bases from V and 3 from J, leaving 14 bases between them. Germline V gene lookup returns CDR1 SGHAT and CDR2 FQDESV (reference sequence). The CDR3 loop spans 14 amino acids. DNA for the CDR3: TGTGCCAGCAGCACAACGGGACATTACTACGAGCAGTACTTC. It specifies CASSTTGHYYEQYF.

This chain joins TRBV15 and TRBJ2-3; 8 nucleotides agree with TRBD2. The V gene end was trimmed by 10 bases and the J gene end by 4 bases; junction bases not matched to a gene: 7. CDR1 and CDR2 from the germline V gene are LNHNV and YYDKDF (reference sequence). The CDR3 contains 13 residues. Here the CDR3 DNA reads TGTGCCAGTCGGGCGGGGGGAGCAGATACGCAGTATTTT. Translating gives CASRAGGADTQYF.

Only a few counts were recorded for this clone. The V and J genes are TRBV7-9 and TRBJ1-4; 11 bases map to TRBD1. Germline V lookup: CDR1 SEHNR, CDR2 FQNEAQ (reference sequence). The V and J ends lost 5 bases and 2 bases, in that order; junction bases with no gene match: 1. The CDR3 is made up of 15 amino acids. CDR3: CASSRDRGTNEKLFF. The CDR3, as DNA: TGTGCCAGCAGCCGGGACAGGGGGACTAATGAAAAACTGTTTTTT.

The gene calls are TRBV10-2 and TRBJ1-2; possible D gene TRBD1, 6 bases. CDR3 size: 13 residues. V gave up 6 bases and J gave up 6 bases, with 14 bases separating them. Germline V gene data show CDR1 as WSHSY and CDR2 as SAAADI. CDR3 region: CASRATGPHGYTF. The CDR3 DNA is TGCGCCAGCAGAGCGACAGGACCGCATGGCTACACCTTC.